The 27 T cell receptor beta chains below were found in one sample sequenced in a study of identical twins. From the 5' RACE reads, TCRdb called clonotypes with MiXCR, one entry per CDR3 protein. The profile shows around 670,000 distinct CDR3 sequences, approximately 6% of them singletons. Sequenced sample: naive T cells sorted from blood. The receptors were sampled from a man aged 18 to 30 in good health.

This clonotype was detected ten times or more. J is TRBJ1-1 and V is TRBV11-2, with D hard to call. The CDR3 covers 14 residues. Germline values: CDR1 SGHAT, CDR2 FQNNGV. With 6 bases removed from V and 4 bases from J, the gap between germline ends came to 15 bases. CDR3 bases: TGTGCCAGCAGTTCCGGTGGGGATGGCACTGAAGCTTTCTTT. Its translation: CASSSGGDGTEAFF.

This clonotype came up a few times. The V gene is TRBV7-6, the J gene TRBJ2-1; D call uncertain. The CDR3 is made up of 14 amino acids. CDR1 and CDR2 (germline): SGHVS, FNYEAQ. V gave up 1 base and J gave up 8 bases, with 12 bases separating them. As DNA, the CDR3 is TGTGCCAGCAGCTTAGTCTTCGGTCTCGATGAGCAGTTCTTC. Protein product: CASSLVFGLDEQFF.

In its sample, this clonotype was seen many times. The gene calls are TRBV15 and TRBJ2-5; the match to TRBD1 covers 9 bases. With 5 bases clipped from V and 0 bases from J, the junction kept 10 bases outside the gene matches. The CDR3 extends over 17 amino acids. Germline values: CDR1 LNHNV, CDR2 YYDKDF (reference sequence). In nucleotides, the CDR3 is TGTGCCACCAGCTCCCACCCGGGACAGGGTGACCAAGAGACCCAGTACTTC. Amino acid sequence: CATSSHPGQGDQETQYF.

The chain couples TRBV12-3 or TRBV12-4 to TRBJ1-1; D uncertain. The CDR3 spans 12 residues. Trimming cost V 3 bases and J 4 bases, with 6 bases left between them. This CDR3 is CASSFMSTEAFF. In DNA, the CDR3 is TGTGCCAGCAGTTTTATGAGCACTGAAGCTTTCTTT.

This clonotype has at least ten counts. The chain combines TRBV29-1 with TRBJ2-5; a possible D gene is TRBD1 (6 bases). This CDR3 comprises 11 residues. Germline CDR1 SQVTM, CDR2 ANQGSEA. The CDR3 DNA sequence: TGCACCTTCGGACAGCAAGAGACCCAGTACTTC. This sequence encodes CTFGQQETQYF.

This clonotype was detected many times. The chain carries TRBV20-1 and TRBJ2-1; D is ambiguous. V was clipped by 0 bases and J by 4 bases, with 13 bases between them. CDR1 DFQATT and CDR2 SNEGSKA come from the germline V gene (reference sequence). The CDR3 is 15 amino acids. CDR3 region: CSARERSSRYNEQFF. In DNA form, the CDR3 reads TGCAGTGCTAGAGAGAGGAGTTCCCGGTACAATGAGCAGTTCTTC.

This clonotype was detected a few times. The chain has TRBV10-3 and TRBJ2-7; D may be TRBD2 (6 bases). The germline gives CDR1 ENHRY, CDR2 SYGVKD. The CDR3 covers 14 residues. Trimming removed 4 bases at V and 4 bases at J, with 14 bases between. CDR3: CAISVAGLTYEQYF. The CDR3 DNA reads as TGTGCCATCAGTGTTGCGGGGTTGACGTACGAGCAGTACTTC.

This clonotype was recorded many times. This CDR3 reads CASSRTRDTQYF. For the CDR3, the DNA is TGTGCCAGCAGTCGAACCCGGGATACGCAGTATTTT. The chain has TRBV5-5 and TRBJ2-3; D gene uncertain. Germline V gives CDR1 SGHKS, CDR2 YYEKEE (reference sequence). Trimming removed 5 bases from V and 6 bases from J, with 10 bases in between. The CDR3 has 12 amino acids.

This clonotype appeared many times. The CDR3 loop reads CSAGIQQAKTQYF. DNA for the CDR3: TGCAGTGCTGGGATCCAGCAAGCGAAGACCCAGTACTTC. The chain links TRBV20-1 to TRBJ2-5, with no clear D. This CDR3 region has 13 residues. Germline V gene data show CDR1 as DFQATT and CDR2 as SNEGSKA (reference sequence). V lost 5 bases to trimming and J lost 6 bases, with 16 bases between them.

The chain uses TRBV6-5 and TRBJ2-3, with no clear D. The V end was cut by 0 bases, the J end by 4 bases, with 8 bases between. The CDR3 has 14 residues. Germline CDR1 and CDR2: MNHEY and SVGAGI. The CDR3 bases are TGTGCCAGCAGTTACTCGGCGTCCGCAGATACGCAGTATTTT. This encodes CASSYSASADTQYF.

This CDR3 is CASSYSGQGVPTGELFF. In DNA, the CDR3 is TGTGCCAGCAGTTACTCTGGACAGGGAGTTCCCACCGGGGAGCTGTTTTTT. The genes are TRBV6-5 and TRBJ2-2, with TRBD1 matching over 8 bases. This CDR3 region has 17 residues. Germline V lookup: CDR1 MNHEY, CDR2 SVGAGI. V lost 0 bases and J lost 4; bases outside the gene matches: 7.

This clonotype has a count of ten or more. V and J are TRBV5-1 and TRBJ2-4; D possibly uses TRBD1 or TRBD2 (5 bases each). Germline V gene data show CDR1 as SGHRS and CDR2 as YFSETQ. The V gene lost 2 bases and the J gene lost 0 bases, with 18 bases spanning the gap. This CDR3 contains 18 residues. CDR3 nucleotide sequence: TGCGCCAGCAGCTTAACGGGACGGGCCTCTCTAGCCAAAAACATTCAGTACTTC. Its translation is CASSLTGRASLAKNIQYF.

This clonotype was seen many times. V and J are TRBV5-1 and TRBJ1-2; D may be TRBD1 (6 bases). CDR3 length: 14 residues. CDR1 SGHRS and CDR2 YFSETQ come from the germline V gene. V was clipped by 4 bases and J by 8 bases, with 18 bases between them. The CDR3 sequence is CASSQEGQTEGYTF. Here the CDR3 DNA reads TGCGCCAGCAGCCAGGAGGGACAAACGGAAGGCTACACCTTC.

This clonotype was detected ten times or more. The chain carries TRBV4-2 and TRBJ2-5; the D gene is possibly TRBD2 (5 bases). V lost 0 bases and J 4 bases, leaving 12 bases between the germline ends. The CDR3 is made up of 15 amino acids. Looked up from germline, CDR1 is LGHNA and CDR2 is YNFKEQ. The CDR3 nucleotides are TGTGCCAGCAGCCAAGATCGCTCTAGCCCAGAGACCCAGTACTTC. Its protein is CASSQDRSSPETQYF.

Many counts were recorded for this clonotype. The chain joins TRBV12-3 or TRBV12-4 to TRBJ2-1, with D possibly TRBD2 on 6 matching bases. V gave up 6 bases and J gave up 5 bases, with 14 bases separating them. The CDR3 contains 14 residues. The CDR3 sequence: CASRPGTLNNEQFF. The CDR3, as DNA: TGTGCCAGCAGACCCGGGACTTTGAACAATGAGCAGTTCTTC.

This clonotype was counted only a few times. The CDR3 sequence is CASSLGVRTYEQYV. The CDR3 DNA follows: TGTGCCAGCAGCTTGGGGGTCCGCACCTACGAGCAGTACGTC. The gene calls are TRBV7-8 and TRBJ2-7; the D call may be TRBD1 or TRBD2 (5 bases each). The V and J ends lost 3 bases and 2 bases respectively, with 11 bases between them. The germline V gene encodes CDR1 SGHVS and CDR2 FQNEAQ. This CDR3 has 14 amino acids.

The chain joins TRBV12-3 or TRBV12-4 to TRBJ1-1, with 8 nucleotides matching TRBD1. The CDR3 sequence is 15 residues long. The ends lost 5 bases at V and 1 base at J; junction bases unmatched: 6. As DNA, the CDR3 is TGTGCCAGCAGTCTCAGGGGGCTCGGGAACACTGAAGCTTTCTTT. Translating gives CASSLRGLGNTEAFF.

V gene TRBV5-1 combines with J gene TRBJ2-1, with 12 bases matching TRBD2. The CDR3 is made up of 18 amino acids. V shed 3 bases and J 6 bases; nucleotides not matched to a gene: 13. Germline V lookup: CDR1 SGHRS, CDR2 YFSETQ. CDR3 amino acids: CASSSTPRTSGKTNEQFF. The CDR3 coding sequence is TGCGCCAGCAGCTCAACCCCCAGGACTAGCGGGAAGACCAATGAGCAGTTCTTC. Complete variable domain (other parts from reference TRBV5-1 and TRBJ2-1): KAGVTQTPRYLIKTRGQQVTLSCSPISGHRSVSWYQQTPGQGLQFLFEYFSETQRNKGNFPGRFSGRQFSNSRSEMNVSTLELGDSALYLCASSSTPRTSGKTNEQFFGPGTRLTVL.

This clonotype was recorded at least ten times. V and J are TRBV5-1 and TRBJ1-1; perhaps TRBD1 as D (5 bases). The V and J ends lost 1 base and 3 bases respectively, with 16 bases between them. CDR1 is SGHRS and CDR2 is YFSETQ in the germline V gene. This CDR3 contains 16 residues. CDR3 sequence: CASSLTSGLGDTEAFF. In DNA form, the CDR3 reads TGCGCCAGCAGCTTGACCTCTGGATTAGGGGACACTGAAGCTTTCTTT.

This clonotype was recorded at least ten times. Written as DNA, the CDR3 is TGTGCCAGCAGTTTATCTTCGACAGGGGATCAGCCCCAGCATTTT. Translated, it gives CASSLSSTGDQPQHF. The chain has TRBV12-3 or TRBV12-4 and TRBJ1-5; 8 bases fit TRBD1. After removal of 2 bases from V and 5 bases from J, the junction contained 5 bases not matched to a gene. The length of the CDR3 is 15 residues.

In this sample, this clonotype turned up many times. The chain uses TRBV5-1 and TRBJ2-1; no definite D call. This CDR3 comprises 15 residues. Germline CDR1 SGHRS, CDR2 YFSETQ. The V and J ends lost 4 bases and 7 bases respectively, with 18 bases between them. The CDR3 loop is CASSPEGPLSNEQFF. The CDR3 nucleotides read TGCGCCAGCAGCCCTGAAGGGCCTCTGAGTAATGAGCAGTTCTTC.

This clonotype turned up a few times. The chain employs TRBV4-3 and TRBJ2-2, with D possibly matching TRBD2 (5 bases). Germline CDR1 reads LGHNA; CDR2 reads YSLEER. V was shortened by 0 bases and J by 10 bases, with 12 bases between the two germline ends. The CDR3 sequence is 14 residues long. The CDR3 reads CASSQDWGDMELFF. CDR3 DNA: TGCGCCAGCAGCCAAGATTGGGGAGATATGGAGCTGTTTTTT.

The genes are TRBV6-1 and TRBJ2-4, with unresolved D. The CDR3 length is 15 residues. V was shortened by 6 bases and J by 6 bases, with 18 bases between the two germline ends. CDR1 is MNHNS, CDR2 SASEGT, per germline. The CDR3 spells CASSQPGGSPNIQYF. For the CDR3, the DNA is TGTGCCAGCAGCCAACCCGGCGGATCCCCAAACATTCAGTACTTC.

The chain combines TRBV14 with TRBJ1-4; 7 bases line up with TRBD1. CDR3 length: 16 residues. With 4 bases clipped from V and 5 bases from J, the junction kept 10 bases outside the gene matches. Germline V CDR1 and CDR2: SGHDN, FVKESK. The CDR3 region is CASSPIGTVRNEKLFF. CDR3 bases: TGTGCCAGCAGCCCAATCGGGACAGTACGAAATGAAAAACTGTTTTTT.

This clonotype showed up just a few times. In nucleotides, the CDR3 is TGTGCCAGCAGCTTTCAATTAGGGGAGCAGTACTTC. Encoded protein: CASSFQLGEQYF. This chain connects TRBV7-2 to TRBJ2-7; D remains ambiguous. V lost 3 bases and J lost 7, with 10 bases in between. The CDR3 runs 12 residues. Germline CDR1 and CDR2: SGHTA and FQGNSA.

CDR3 protein: CASSRVGPLDPGELFF. The CDR3, as DNA: TGTGCCAGCAGCCGGGTGGGCCCACTAGACCCCGGGGAGCTGTTTTTT. The chain recombines TRBV7-9 with TRBJ2-2; weak D call: TRBD2 (5 bases). CDR3 length: 16 residues. V gave up 5 bases and J gave up 6 bases, with 19 bases separating them. Germline CDR1 SEHNR, CDR2 FQNEAQ (reference sequence).

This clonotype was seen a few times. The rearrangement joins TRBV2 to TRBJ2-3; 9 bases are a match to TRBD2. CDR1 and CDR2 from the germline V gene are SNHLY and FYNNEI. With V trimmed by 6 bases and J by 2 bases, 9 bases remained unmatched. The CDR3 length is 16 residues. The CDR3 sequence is CASSGGGLAITDTQYF. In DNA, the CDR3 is TGTGCCAGCAGCGGAGGGGGACTAGCAATCACAGATACGCAGTATTTT.